The T cell receptor beta chain described here comes from a study of post-analysis software for immune sequencing data. Background on the study: Some patients lacked subtype; others had relapsing-remitting, secondary progressive or progressive-relapsing disease.

The TCR beta cDNA libraries carried unique molecular identifiers. TCRdb used MiXCR to reprocess the PCR reads, holding one entry per CDR3 protein. The sample has 450,000 to 700,000 distinct CDR3 sequences; roughly two fifths are singletons. There are a few counts of this clonotype. The antigen remains undetermined. The V gene lost 0 bases and the J gene lost 5 bases, with 16 bases spanning the gap. Germline CDR1 reads KGHSH; CDR2 reads LQKENI. This CDR3 is built from 16 residues. Overall study results and limits: F measure clustering grouped samples strongly by preparation batch. Relative to controls, patients with multiple sclerosis showed significantly lower normalized Chao1 diversity. Five or six TRBV segments were significantly more frequent in patients than in controls. TRBV5-6, TRBV5-1 and TRBV20-1 were among these segments.

This chain uses TRBV18 with TRBJ2-5; no reliable D call. The receptor was isolated from a girl aged 10-17 years with multiple sclerosis. What was sequenced was blood. The DNA for the CDR3 is TGTGCCAGCTCACCACCGGCTAGTAGGGATTCGGAGACCCAGTACTTC. Amino acid sequence: CASSPPASRDSETQYF.